This paragraph reports one TCR beta chain. These data originate in a study of blood T cell repertoires in COVID-19. In the study overall: PBMCs, B-cell-depleted T cells, or T cells were the source of the cDNA or gDNA that made up the material.

Recruitment covered over 20 US areas and drew participants whose ages spanned 18 to 89 years. Donors in Cohort 3 who had recovered were those with two negative PCRs, healthcare professional clearance, or resolution of their symptoms. Measured with immunoSEQ multiplex PCR; TCRdb has only the in-frame clones, and not every one. Of approximately 270,000 clones in the sample, around nine tenths were seen once. Deletions cut 8 bases from V and 9 bases from J, with 7 bases between. This CDR3 contains 9 residues. Per germline, CDR1 MDHEN and CDR2 SYDVKM. The origin of this receptor is an older woman who had recovered from COVID-19. The sequenced sample consisted of PBMCs or T cells enriched from blood (not recorded which). This chain joins TRBV28 and TRBJ1-2, with a tentative D call TRBD1 (5 bases). The CDR3 spells CASGGSYTF. As DNA, the CDR3 is TGTGCCAGCGGGGGGAGCTACACCTTC.